The present T cell receptor beta chain was sequenced within a study of CD4 and CD8 cells across lung adenocarcinoma regions. Samples came from patients with localized non-small cell lung adenocarcinoma. Each CDR3 protein gets one entry after TCRdb re-called the PCR reads with MiXCR. The sample lists about 19,000 distinct CDR3 sequences, 45% to 50% seen once, with 30% to 40% in the top ten. Germline V gene sequence: CDR1 MNHNS, CDR2 SASEGT. J was trimmed by 3 bases and V by 2 bases; bases with no gene match: 2. This CDR3 region has 15 residues. The chain links TRBV6-1 to TRBJ2-2, with TRBD2 matching over 8 bases. Input material: CD8+ T cells from the margin of a lung tumor. This receptor was identified in a male donor with lung adenocarcinoma. The CD4 and CD8 labels of this study may be unreliable. CDR3 residues: CASSEFSGDTGELFF. CDR3 nucleotide sequence: TGTGCCAGCAGTGAATTTAGCGGGGACACCGGGGAGCTGTTTTTT.